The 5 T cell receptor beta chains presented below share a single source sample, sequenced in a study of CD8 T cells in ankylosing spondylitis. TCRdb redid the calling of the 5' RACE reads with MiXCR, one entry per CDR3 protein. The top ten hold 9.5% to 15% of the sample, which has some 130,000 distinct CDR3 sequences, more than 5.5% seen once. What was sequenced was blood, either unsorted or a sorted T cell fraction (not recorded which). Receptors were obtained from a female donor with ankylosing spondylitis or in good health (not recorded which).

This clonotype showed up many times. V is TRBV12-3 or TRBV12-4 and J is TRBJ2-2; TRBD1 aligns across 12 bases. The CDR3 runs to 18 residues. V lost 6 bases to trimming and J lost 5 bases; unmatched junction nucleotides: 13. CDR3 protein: CASSFTPGTGGYTGELFF. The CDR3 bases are TGTGCCAGCAGCTTCACCCCCGGGACAGGGGGCTATACCGGGGAGCTGTTTTTT.

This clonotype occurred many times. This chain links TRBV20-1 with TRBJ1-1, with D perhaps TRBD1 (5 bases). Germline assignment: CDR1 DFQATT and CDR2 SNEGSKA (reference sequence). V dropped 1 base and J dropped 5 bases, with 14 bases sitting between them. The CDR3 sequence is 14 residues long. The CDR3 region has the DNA TGCAGTGCTAGAGCGGGGGAGGGAGGGACTGAAGCTTTCTTT. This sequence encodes CSARAGEGGTEAFF.

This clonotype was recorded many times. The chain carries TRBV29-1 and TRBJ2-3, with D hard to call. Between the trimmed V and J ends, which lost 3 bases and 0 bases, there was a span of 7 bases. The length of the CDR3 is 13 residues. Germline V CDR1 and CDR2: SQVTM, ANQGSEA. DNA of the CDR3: TGCAGCGTTGATGAAGGTAGCACAGATACGCAGTATTTT. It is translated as CSVDEGSTDTQYF.

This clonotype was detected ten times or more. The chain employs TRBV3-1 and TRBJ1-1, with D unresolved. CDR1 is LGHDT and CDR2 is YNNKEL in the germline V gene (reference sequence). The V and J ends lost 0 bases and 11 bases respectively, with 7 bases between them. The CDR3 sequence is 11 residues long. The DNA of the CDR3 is TGTGCCAGCAGCCAAGATGGTTGGGCTTTCTTT. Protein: CASSQDGWAFF.

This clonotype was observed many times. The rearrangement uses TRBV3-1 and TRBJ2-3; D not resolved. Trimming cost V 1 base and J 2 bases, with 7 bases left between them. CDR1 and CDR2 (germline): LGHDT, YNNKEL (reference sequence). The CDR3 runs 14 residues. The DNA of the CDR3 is TGTGCCAGCAGCCAAGTACAGTACACAGATACGCAGTATTTT. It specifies CASSQVQYTDTQYF.